The T cell receptor beta chain under discussion was sequenced for a study of patients and donors after allogeneic stem cell transplantation. The V gene's germline CDR1 is MNHEY and CDR2 SMNVEV (reference sequence). V was pared by 2 bases and J by 6 bases, with 8 bases between. The CDR3 runs to 13 residues. One entry per CDR3 protein, called by TCRdb with MiXCR from the RT-PCR reads. The repertoire holds hundreds of thousands of distinct CDR3 sequences, with over 30% as singletons. Sequencing was done on a sample of blood, either unsorted or a sorted T cell fraction (not recorded which). The source of this sequence is a human donor who was either an allogeneic HSCT recipient or a stem cell or donor lymphocyte infusion donor (not recorded which). It is not recorded whose cells these are; they may come from a transplant donor. The chain joins TRBV27 to TRBJ2-1; D remains ambiguous. CDR3 DNA sequence: TGTGCCAGCAGTTTACTACACGGCAATGAGCAGTTCTTC. Residues: CASSLLHGNEQFF.